This entry lists 13 T cell receptor beta chains sequenced from one sample in a study of blood T cell repertoires in COVID-19. The protocol was immunoSEQ multiplex PCR, while the TCRdb copy is restricted to in-frame clones and leaves out a portion. The repertoire consists of 280,000 or so clones, with approximately 90% occurring once and the leading ten covering 6.9%. Input material: peripheral blood. Receptors originate from a woman in her thirties who had recovered from COVID-19.

The chain couples TRBV2 to TRBJ2-5; no reliable D call. The CDR3 has 11 residues. Trimming cost V 9 bases and J 4 bases, with 9 bases left between them. The germline V gene encodes CDR1 SNHLY and CDR2 FYNNEI. The CDR3 region has the DNA TGTGCCAGTGGAGTAGGAGAGACCCAGTACTTC. Amino acid sequence: CASGVGETQYF.

This chain connects TRBV24-1 to TRBJ2-5; 11 positions agree with TRBD1. The CDR3 contains 15 residues. CDR1 is KGHDR, CDR2 SFDVKD, per germline. The V gene end was trimmed by 4 bases and the J gene end by 5 bases; junction bases not matched to a gene: 5. The CDR3 nucleotides read TGTGCCACCAGTGACTGGACAGGGGGCTCGGAGACCCAGTACTTC. Its translation is CATSDWTGGSETQYF.

J is TRBJ2-3 and V is TRBV6-6; D perhaps matches TRBD1 (5 bases). Trimming removed 5 bases at V and 2 bases at J, with 20 bases between. CDR3 length equals 17 residues. Germline V lookup: CDR1 MNHNY, CDR2 SVGAGI (reference sequence). The CDR3 loop reads CASSRKQVPALTDTQYF. CDR3 in DNA: TGTGCCAGCAGTCGAAAACAGGTCCCGGCGCTCACAGATACGCAGTATTTT.

The chain carries TRBV3-1 (or the pseudogene TRBV3-2) and TRBJ1-6; 7 bases are a match to TRBD1. The CDR3 is 14 amino acids. The germline V gene has CDR1 LGHDT and CDR2 YNNKEL (reference sequence). V was pared by 5 bases and J by 6 bases, with 4 bases of the junction left unmatched. CDR3 sequence (DNA): TGTGCCAGCAGCAACAGGGGTTCTAATTCACCCCTCCACTTT. It is translated as CASSNRGSNSPLHF.

The chain uses TRBV2 and TRBJ1-5, with D maybe TRBD1 (6 bases). The CDR3 has 14 amino acids. V shed 4 bases and J shed 3 bases, with 10 bases lying between them. Germline V CDR1 and CDR2: SNHLY, FYNNEI. CDR3 sequence (DNA): TGTGCCAGCAGTGTTGGACAGATCAATCAGCCCCAGCATTTT. Its translation is CASSVGQINQPQHF.

The CDR3 DNA reads as TGTGCCAGCACGTTCGGGGGAAACACCATATATTTT. It encodes CASTFGGNTIYF. V usage is TRBV4-2 and J usage is TRBJ1-3; no clear D. V lost 7 bases, J lost 4 bases, and 8 bases lay in between. CDR1 and CDR2 (germline): LGHNA, YNFKEQ. This CDR3 has 12 amino acids.

A few counts support this clone. The identical CDR3 is also encoded by other nucleotide sequences in the sample. The chain recombines TRBV27 with TRBJ1-6; D remains unclear. Germline CDR1 MNHEY, CDR2 SMNVEV (reference sequence). This CDR3 spans 13 amino acids. V lost 3 bases and J lost 5, with 5 bases in between. The CDR3 sequence is CASSLRDNSPLHF. CDR3 in DNA: TGTGCCAGCAGTTTGAGGGATAATTCACCCCTCCACTTT.

This clone was picked up a small number of times. Different DNA sequences within this sample yield the same CDR3. The V call is TRBV5-1, the J call TRBJ2-2; D gene ambiguous. From germline, CDR1 is SGHRS and CDR2 YFSETQ. V was clipped by 0 bases and J by 5 bases, with 8 bases between them. The CDR3 totals 14 residues. CDR3 loop: CASSLAAGTGELFF. The CDR3 nucleotides read TGCGCCAGCAGCTTGGCCGCAGGTACCGGGGAGCTGTTTTTT.

The sample holds one count of this clone. The CDR3 bases are TGTGCCAGCAGTGAAGGGACAGCATATTTGGGCTACACCTTC. Its translation: CASSEGTAYLGYTF. The V gene is TRBV6-1, the J gene TRBJ1-2, with a possible D match to TRBD1 (6 bases). Trimming took off 1 base at V and 8 bases at J, with 14 bases between the two ends. This CDR3 has 14 amino acids. From germline, CDR1 is MNHNS and CDR2 SASEGT.

V usage is TRBV15 and J usage is TRBJ2-3, with a weak D call TRBD2 (6 bases). Germline CDR1 reads LNHNV; CDR2 reads YYDKDF (reference sequence). The CDR3 has 16 residues. V dropped 3 bases and J dropped 1 base, with 14 bases sitting between them. In DNA, the CDR3 is TGTGCCACCAGCAGGGAGGGTGCTAGCGGCACAGATACGCAGTATTTT. This gives the protein CATSREGASGTDTQYF. The variable domain in full, with the rest retrieved from reference TRBV15 and TRBJ2-3, is DAMVIQNPRYQVTQFGKPVTLSCSQTLNHNVMYWYQQKSSQAPKLLFHYYDKDFNNEADTPDNFQSRRPNTSFCFLDIRSPGLGDTAMYLCATSREGASGTDTQYFGPGTRLTVL.

A note on this clone: The identical CDR3 is also encoded by other nucleotide sequences in the sample. The rearrangement uses TRBV7-9 and TRBJ2-7; 9 bases agree with TRBD2. J lost 2 bases, V lost 1 base, and 0 bases had no gene match. This CDR3 spans 14 amino acids. Germline loops: CDR1 SEHNR, CDR2 FQNEAQ (reference sequence). In DNA form, the CDR3 reads TGTGCCAGCAGCTTAGGACTAGCGGCCTACGAGCAGTACTTC. This gives the protein CASSLGLAAYEQYF.

The gene calls are TRBV30 and TRBJ1-6; D unclear. V shed 2 bases and J shed 4 bases, with 6 bases lying between them. The CDR3 covers 13 residues. Germline lookup yields CDR1 GTSNPN and CDR2 SVGIG (reference sequence). The CDR3 region is CAWSSTYNSPLHF. The CDR3 DNA reads TGTGCCTGGAGTTCTACTTATAATTCACCCCTCCACTTT.

The chain recombines TRBV28 with TRBJ1-2; TRBD1 matches 8 bases. V trimming: 6 bases; J trimming: 3 bases; junction bases outside the gene matches: 15. This CDR3 has 17 residues. Per germline, CDR1 MDHEN and CDR2 SYDVKM. DNA of the CDR3: TGTGCCAGCAGACCCCACCAAGGACAGGGTTCGGACTATGGCTACACCTTC. As protein: CASRPHQGQGSDYGYTF.